This TCR beta chain was identified in a study of T cells expressing NK-cell markers. Study details: Seven donors tested HCMV-seropositive and one tested seronegative among the eight sequenced.

One entry per CDR3 protein, without DNA, is what TCRdb gives after re-calling the 5' RACE reads. Its clone listing holds 350,000 to 400,000 distinct CDR3 sequences. Per germline, CDR1 SGHVS and CDR2 FQNEAQ. The CDR3 sequence is 15 residues long. Findings and caveats of the study: Each of 6 or 7 donors carried dominant NKG2C+ clonotypes accounting for roughly 1.0-8% of CD8+ T cells.

A note on this clonotype: Its antigen is not known.

This TCR was recovered from a woman aged 45-59 years in good health. Sequenced input: blood T cells: a sorted CD56 or NKG2C T cell subset, CD4+ or CD8+ T cells, or bulk PBMC T cells (not recorded which). The chain recombines TRBV7-8 with TRBJ2-7; TCRdb names TRBD2, which stays unverified in the absence of DNA. The CDR3 is CASSPTSGYTYEQYF. Using reference TRBV7-8 and TRBJ2-7 for the parts outside the CDR3, the full variable domain is GAGVSQSPRYKVAKRGQDVALRCDPISGHVSLFWYQQALGQGPEFLTYFQNEAQLDKSGLPSDRFFAERPEGSVSTLKIQRTQQEDSAVYLCASSPTSGYTYEQYFGPGTRLTVT.